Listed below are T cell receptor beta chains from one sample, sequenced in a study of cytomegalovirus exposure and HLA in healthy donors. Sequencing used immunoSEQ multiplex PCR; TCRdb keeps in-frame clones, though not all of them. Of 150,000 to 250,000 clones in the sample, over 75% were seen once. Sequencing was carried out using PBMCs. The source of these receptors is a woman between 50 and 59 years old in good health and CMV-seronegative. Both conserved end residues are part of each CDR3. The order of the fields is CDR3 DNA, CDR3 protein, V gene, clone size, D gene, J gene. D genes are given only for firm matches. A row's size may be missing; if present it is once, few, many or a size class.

CDR3 DNA: TGTGCCAGCAGTGAACTAGCGGGAGTTCCCGGGGAGCTGTTTTTT
CDR3 protein: CASSELAGVPGELFF
V gene: TRBV6-1
clone size: -
D gene: TRBD2
J gene: TRBJ2-2

CDR3 DNA: TGTGCCAGCTGCCAGGGGACTGGAAACACCATATATTTT
CDR3 protein: CASCQGTGNTIYF
V gene: TRBV28
clone size: -
D gene: -
J gene: TRBJ1-3

CDR3 DNA: TGCGCCAGCAGGGACCGGGACAGGGGGCAAACTGGGGCCAACGTCCTGACTTTC
CDR3 protein: CASRDRDRGQTGANVLTF
V gene: TRBV4-1
clone size: -
D gene: TRBD1
J gene: TRBJ2-6

CDR3 DNA: TGTGCCAGCAGTTTAGGCCAGGACTCCTACGAGCAGTACTTC
CDR3 protein: CASSLGQDSYEQYF
V gene: TRBV28
clone size: -
D gene: -
J gene: TRBJ2-7

CDR3 DNA: TGTGCCAGTAAATACACCAGCACAGGTTATAGCAATCAGCCCCAGCATTTT
CDR3 protein: CASKYTSTGYSNQPQHF
V gene: TRBV19
clone size: -
D gene: -
J gene: TRBJ1-5

CDR3 DNA: TGTGCCAGCAGTAGAGGGGGCGCGGGCGGGGAGCTGTTTTTT
CDR3 protein: CASSRGGAGGELFF
V gene: TRBV28
clone size: -
D gene: TRBD1
J gene: TRBJ2-2

CDR3 DNA: TGTGCCAGCTCACCCAAAGGACTAGCGGGAGCTACAGATACGCAGTATTTT
CDR3 protein: CASSPKGLAGATDTQYF
V gene: TRBV18
clone size: few
D gene: TRBD2
J gene: TRBJ2-3

CDR3 DNA: TGTGCCAGCAGCTTAGCTGTGACAGGGGGCCAAGAGACCCAGTACTTC
CDR3 protein: CASSLAVTGGQETQYF
V gene: TRBV7-2
clone size: -
D gene: TRBD1
J gene: TRBJ2-5

CDR3 DNA: TGTGCCAGCAGCCCGTCCAGGGGGAGAGTTTCCGGAGATACGCAGTATTTT
CDR3 protein: CASSPSRGRVSGDTQYF
V gene: TRBV7-9
clone size: few
D gene: TRBD1
J gene: TRBJ2-3

CDR3 DNA: TGTGCCAGCAGCTTAGGGACAGGGGGCAATCAGCCCCAGCATTTT
CDR3 protein: CASSLGTGGNQPQHF
V gene: TRBV7-2
clone size: -
D gene: TRBD1
J gene: TRBJ1-5

CDR3 DNA: TGTGCCAGCAGCCGTCTGGTAAGCGCCTACGAGCAGTACTTC
CDR3 protein: CASSRLVSAYEQYF
V gene: TRBV16
clone size: -
D gene: -
J gene: TRBJ2-7

CDR3 DNA: TGTGCCAGCAGCTTAACCAGCGGAACCTACAATGAGCAGTTCTTC
CDR3 protein: CASSLTSGTYNEQFF
V gene: TRBV11-3
clone size: few
D gene: -
J gene: TRBJ2-1

CDR3 DNA: TGTGCCAGCAGCTGGGGACTAGCGGTACAAGAGACCCAGTACTTC
CDR3 protein: CASSWGLAVQETQYF
V gene: TRBV5-8
clone size: -
D gene: TRBD2
J gene: TRBJ2-5

CDR3 DNA: TGTGCTAGTGGTCCCCCCGGGGGGGGAACTGAAGCTTTCTTT
CDR3 protein: CASGPPGGGTEAFF
V gene: TRBV12-5
clone size: -
D gene: -
J gene: TRBJ1-1

CDR3 DNA: TGTGCCAGTACTGACCAGGGGTATGGCTACACCTTC
CDR3 protein: CASTDQGYGYTF
V gene: TRBV19
clone size: -
D gene: -
J gene: TRBJ1-2

CDR3 DNA: TGTGCCAGCGGACTAGCGGGAGAAGGTGAGCAGTTCTTC
CDR3 protein: CASGLAGEGEQFF
V gene: TRBV28
clone size: -
D gene: TRBD2
J gene: TRBJ2-1

CDR3 DNA: TGTGCCAGCTCGTCGGCAGGGGGGAGTAACGAGCAGTACTTC
CDR3 protein: CASSSAGGSNEQYF
V gene: TRBV18
clone size: once
D gene: -
J gene: TRBJ2-7

CDR3 DNA: TGTGCCAGCAGCGCCACGAGGGCTGGCGGCTACACCTTC
CDR3 protein: CASSATRAGGYTF
V gene: TRBV2
clone size: -
D gene: -
J gene: TRBJ1-2

CDR3 DNA: TGCGCCAGCAGCGGGACAGCTAGCACAGATACGCAGTATTTT
CDR3 protein: CASSGTASTDTQYF
V gene: TRBV5-1
clone size: -
D gene: TRBD1
J gene: TRBJ2-3

CDR3 DNA: TGTGCCAGCATGGCCACAGATACGCAGTATTTT
CDR3 protein: CASMATDTQYF
V gene: TRBV27
clone size: -
D gene: -
J gene: TRBJ2-3

CDR3 DNA: TGTGCCAGCAGCTCGCCGGGGGCTGGGGCCAACGTCCTGACTTTC
CDR3 protein: CASSSPGAGANVLTF
V gene: TRBV27
clone size: once
D gene: -
J gene: TRBJ2-6

CDR3 DNA: TGTGCCAGCAGTCCCACCGGGTACACGAGCACAGATACGCAGTATTTT
CDR3 protein: CASSPTGYTSTDTQYF
V gene: TRBV28
clone size: -
D gene: -
J gene: TRBJ2-3

CDR3 DNA: TGTGCCAGCACCCCCCTCGTACAGGGTATTCAGCCCCAGCATTTT
CDR3 protein: CASTPLVQGIQPQHF
V gene: TRBV7-8
clone size: once
D gene: -
J gene: TRBJ1-5

CDR3 DNA: TGCGCCAGCAGCCGGGACAGAACGCTACCCCTCCACTTT
CDR3 protein: CASSRDRTLPLHF
V gene: TRBV5-1
clone size: few
D gene: TRBD1
J gene: TRBJ1-6

CDR3 DNA: TGTGCCAGCCAAGACAGGGTTGGACAGCCCCAGCATTTT
CDR3 protein: CASQDRVGQPQHF
V gene: TRBV7-9
clone size: -
D gene: TRBD1
J gene: TRBJ1-5

CDR3 DNA: TGTGCCAGTAGTATCGACCTAGCGTGGTTCTTC
CDR3 protein: CASSIDLAWFF
V gene: TRBV19
clone size: -
D gene: -
J gene: TRBJ2-1

CDR3 DNA: TGTGCCAGCTCAGCAAGCGGGAAGATCCACGAGCAGTACTTC
CDR3 protein: CASSASGKIHEQYF
V gene: TRBV18
clone size: -
D gene: TRBD2
J gene: TRBJ2-7

CDR3 DNA: TGCGCCAGCAGCTTGGGGGACAGGGCCTACAATGAGCAGTTCTTC
CDR3 protein: CASSLGDRAYNEQFF
V gene: TRBV5-1
clone size: -
D gene: TRBD1
J gene: TRBJ2-1

CDR3 DNA: TGTGCCAGCAGCCAAGAAGGAATTCCCCAGGGAAACACCGGGGAGCTGTTTTTT
CDR3 protein: CASSQEGIPQGNTGELFF
V gene: TRBV4-2
clone size: -
D gene: -
J gene: TRBJ2-2

CDR3 DNA: TGTGCCAGCAGTGAGACAATTGGCGGGACCGGGGAGCTGTTTTTT
CDR3 protein: CASSETIGGTGELFF
V gene: TRBV2
clone size: -
D gene: -
J gene: TRBJ2-2

CDR3 DNA: TGTGCCAGCAGCTTGGGAGGGGGTAACTACAATGAGCAGTTCTTC
CDR3 protein: CASSLGGGNYNEQFF
V gene: TRBV7-3
clone size: -
D gene: -
J gene: TRBJ2-1

CDR3 DNA: TGTGCCAGCAGCTTCAAGCGGACCTACGAGCAGTACTTC
CDR3 protein: CASSFKRTYEQYF
V gene: TRBV7-3
clone size: -
D gene: -
J gene: TRBJ2-7

CDR3 DNA: TGTGCCAGCAGCCTGTGGCCCCAAGAGACCCAGTACTTC
CDR3 protein: CASSLWPQETQYF
V gene: TRBV5-8
clone size: -
D gene: -
J gene: TRBJ2-5

CDR3 DNA: TGCAGCGTTGACGCCGGGGACAGGGAGGACTCTAACTATGGCTACACCTTC
CDR3 protein: CSVDAGDREDSNYGYTF
V gene: TRBV29-1
clone size: -
D gene: TRBD1
J gene: TRBJ1-2

CDR3 DNA: TGTGCCAGCAGCTCCCCGACTAGCGGGAGACTCAATGAGCAGTTCTTC
CDR3 protein: CASSSPTSGRLNEQFF
V gene: TRBV7-6
clone size: once
D gene: TRBD2
J gene: TRBJ2-1

CDR3 DNA: TGTGCCAGCAGCCCACAGGAGCAGTTCTTC
CDR3 protein: CASSPQEQFF
V gene: TRBV11-3
clone size: -
D gene: -
J gene: TRBJ2-1

CDR3 DNA: TGCGCCAGCAGCTTGGCCGGGACAGGGGGCACAGATACACAGTATTTT
CDR3 protein: CASSLAGTGGTDTQYF
V gene: TRBV5-1
clone size: -
D gene: TRBD1
J gene: TRBJ2-3

CDR3 DNA: TGTGCCAGCAGTTTGAGACGGGGTTACACCGGGGAGCTGTTTTTT
CDR3 protein: CASSLRRGYTGELFF
V gene: TRBV28
clone size: -
D gene: -
J gene: TRBJ2-2

CDR3 DNA: TGCAGTGCTGAGACGGGCAATGAGCAGTTCTTC
CDR3 protein: CSAETGNEQFF
V gene: TRBV20-1
clone size: -
D gene: -
J gene: TRBJ2-1

CDR3 DNA: TGTGCCAGCAGTTACTCAGGGCTAGCGGGAGGGAATGAGCAGTTCTTC
CDR3 protein: CASSYSGLAGGNEQFF
V gene: TRBV6-5
clone size: -
D gene: TRBD2
J gene: TRBJ2-1

CDR3 DNA: TGTGCCAGCAGCCAAGACACACACACAGATACGCAGTATTTT
CDR3 protein: CASSQDTHTDTQYF
V gene: TRBV14
clone size: -
D gene: -
J gene: TRBJ2-3

CDR3 DNA: TGTGCCAGCAGTAAAAGAGCGGGAGCCCCGCCCGGGGAGCTGTTTTTT
CDR3 protein: CASSKRAGAPPGELFF
V gene: TRBV27
clone size: -
D gene: TRBD2
J gene: TRBJ2-2

CDR3 DNA: TGTGCCAGCACTATGCCTGGTGGGGGCGGTGGCTACACCTTC
CDR3 protein: CASTMPGGGGGYTF
V gene: TRBV6-5
clone size: once
D gene: -
J gene: TRBJ1-2

CDR3 DNA: TGTGCCAGCAGCCCTAGGCCCCTGCTACGCCCGATCTACAATGAGCAGTTCTTC
CDR3 protein: CASSPRPLLRPIYNEQFF
V gene: TRBV7-9
clone size: -
D gene: -
J gene: TRBJ2-1

CDR3 DNA: TGTGCCAGCAGCCCGTACAGGGGGATCACTGAAGCTTTCTTT
CDR3 protein: CASSPYRGITEAFF
V gene: TRBV14
clone size: -
D gene: TRBD1
J gene: TRBJ1-1

CDR3 DNA: TGTGCCAGCAGTTCCGGGACAGGGCATTCGGCCTATGGCTACACCTTC
CDR3 protein: CASSSGTGHSAYGYTF
V gene: TRBV28
clone size: -
D gene: TRBD1
J gene: TRBJ1-2

CDR3 DNA: TGTGCCAGCAGTTTATATCAGAACATGAACACTGAAGCTTTCTTT
CDR3 protein: CASSLYQNMNTEAFF
V gene: TRBV27
clone size: -
D gene: -
J gene: TRBJ1-1

CDR3 DNA: TGTGCCAGCAGCTTAGCGGGGACAGGCCCTACCTACGAGCAGTACTTC
CDR3 protein: CASSLAGTGPTYEQYF
V gene: TRBV7-2
clone size: -
D gene: TRBD1
J gene: TRBJ2-7

CDR3 DNA: TGTGCCTGGGGAGGGGATAGCAATCAGCCCCAGCATTTT
CDR3 protein: CAWGGDSNQPQHF
V gene: TRBV30
clone size: -
D gene: -
J gene: TRBJ1-5

CDR3 DNA: TGCGCCAGCAGCTTAGGCACACAGGGAAATAATGAAAAACTGTTTTTT
CDR3 protein: CASSLGTQGNNEKLFF
V gene: TRBV5-1
clone size: -
D gene: -
J gene: TRBJ1-4

CDR3 DNA: TGTGCCAGTAGTCGGACTAGCGGGAGGGTGGACACCGGGGAGCTGTTTTTT
CDR3 protein: CASSRTSGRVDTGELFF
V gene: TRBV19
clone size: once
D gene: TRBD2
J gene: TRBJ2-2

CDR3 DNA: TGTGCCAGCAGGCAACCGACTAGTACCTTCGAGCAGTACTTC
CDR3 protein: CASRQPTSTFEQYF
V gene: TRBV6-6
clone size: -
D gene: -
J gene: TRBJ2-7

CDR3 DNA: TGTGCCAGCTATAACGGGTTGAACACCGGGGAGCTGTTTTTT
CDR3 protein: CASYNGLNTGELFF
V gene: TRBV25-1
clone size: -
D gene: -
J gene: TRBJ2-2

CDR3 DNA: TGTGCCACCAGCAGAGGTCTTGGGACAGGGCAAACTGAAGCTTTCTTT
CDR3 protein: CATSRGLGTGQTEAFF
V gene: TRBV15
clone size: -
D gene: TRBD1
J gene: TRBJ1-1

CDR3 DNA: TGTGCCAGCTCACACCCGGGACAGGGAGATTACGAGCAGTACTTC
CDR3 protein: CASSHPGQGDYEQYF
V gene: TRBV18
clone size: -
D gene: TRBD1
J gene: TRBJ2-7